A single sample is the source of the 27 T cell receptor beta chains below, sequenced in a study of blood T cell repertoires in COVID-19. Method: immunoSEQ multiplex PCR; TCRdb's copy keeps in-frame clones and lacks some. The table lists 250,000 or so clones, 80% to 90% of them singletons. The sample was PBMCs or T cells enriched from blood (not recorded which). These receptors originate from a man aged 40-50 years who had recovered from COVID-19.

The chain carries TRBV12-3 or TRBV12-4 and TRBJ2-3, with D possibly matching TRBD1 (5 bases). Trimming took off 4 bases at V and 6 bases at J, with 11 bases between the two ends. The CDR3 has 13 amino acids. CDR3 coding DNA: TGTGCCAGCAGTTCCCTGGGGCCGGATACGCAGTATTTT. Its translation is CASSSLGPDTQYF.

The J gene is TRBJ1-6, the V gene TRBV9, with D hard to call. Germline CDR1 SGDLS, CDR2 YYNGEE. The V end lost 0 bases, the J end lost 5 bases, and 12 bases lay between the germline ends. The CDR3 has 16 residues. In DNA, the CDR3 is TGTGCCAGCAGCGTAGACACACCTCAGAATAATTCACCCCTCCACTTT. Its translation: CASSVDTPQNNSPLHF. Drawing the rest from reference TRBV9 and TRBJ1-6, the complete variable domain is DSGVTQTPKHLITATGQRVTLRCSPRSGDLSVYWYQQSLDQGLQFLIQYYNGEERAKGNILERFSAQQFPDLHSELNLSSLELGDSALYFCASSVDTPQNNSPLHFGNGTRLTVT.

This chain links TRBV25-1 with TRBJ1-6, with 7 positions matching TRBD1. Germline V gene data show CDR1 as MGHDK and CDR2 as SYGVNS. The CDR3 length is 16 residues. The ends lost 1 base at V and 7 bases at J; junction bases unmatched: 7. CDR3 amino acids: CASSELSGGGNSPLHF. CDR3 DNA: TGTGCCAGCAGTGAATTGTCAGGGGGTGGCAATTCACCCCTCCACTTT.

As to this clone: This CDR3 is also generated by other DNA sequences in the sample. The chain is built from TRBV20-1 and TRBJ2-7; no firm D call. CDR1 DFQATT and CDR2 SNEGSKA come from the germline V gene (reference sequence). Trimming cost V 1 base and J 1 base, with 2 bases left between them. The CDR3 consists of 11 residues. The CDR3 sequence: CSARVSYEQYF. The CDR3 DNA follows: TGCAGTGCTAGAGTATCCTACGAGCAGTACTTC.

In this sample, this clone turned up a few times. The chain has TRBV10-3 and TRBJ1-3; D unclear. The CDR3 is 16 amino acids. V was cut by 8 bases and J by 1 base, with 18 bases left in between. The germline CDR1 and CDR2 sequences are ENHRY and SYGVKD. This chain's CDR3 is CAISVPALSSGNTIYF. CDR3 in DNA: TGTGCCATCTCCGTTCCGGCACTATCTTCTGGAAACACCATATATTTT.

The chain carries TRBV14 and TRBJ1-1, with 9 positions matching TRBD1. The germline gives CDR1 SGHDN, CDR2 FVKESK. CDR3 size: 14 residues. V trimming: 4 bases; J trimming: 6 bases; junction bases outside the gene matches: 6. Here the CDR3 reads CASSRTGVRAEAFF. Written as DNA, the CDR3 is TGTGCCAGCAGCCGGACAGGGGTCAGGGCTGAAGCTTTCTTT.

At least ten counts were recorded for this clone. The chain carries TRBV28 and TRBJ1-2; tentatively, D is TRBD1 (5 bases). The V gene lost 6 bases and the J gene lost 0 bases, with 11 bases spanning the gap. CDR1 and CDR2 from the germline V gene are MDHEN and SYDVKM. The CDR3 is made up of 14 amino acids. CDR3 protein: CASRFGGANYGYTF. The CDR3 DNA reads TGTGCCAGCAGGTTTGGGGGGGCTAACTATGGCTACACCTTC.

The rearrangement uses TRBV3-1 (or the pseudogene TRBV3-2) and TRBJ1-6; tentative D call: TRBD1 (5 bases). The CDR3 is made up of 14 amino acids. Trimming stripped 0 bases from V and 8 bases from J, with 8 bases between. Germline CDR1 and CDR2: LGHDT and YNNKEL (reference sequence). CDR3 in DNA: TGTGCCAGCAGCCAAGAGCCGGGGGATTCACCCCTCCACTTT. This translates into CASSQEPGDSPLHF.

The CDR3 DNA reads TGTGCCAGCACCAGACAGGGGCAATCCCACTATGGCTACACCTTC. It encodes CASTRQGQSHYGYTF. The gene calls are TRBV6-5 and TRBJ1-2; 8 positions match TRBD1. This CDR3 is 15 amino acids long. The trim removed 7 bases at V and 3 bases at J, leaving 10 bases unmatched. CDR1 is MNHEY, CDR2 SVGAGI, per germline.

V usage is TRBV5-8 and J usage is TRBJ1-5; TRBD1 aligns across 9 bases. Germline values: CDR1 SGHTS, CDR2 YDEGEE. V was pared by 4 bases and J by 6 bases, with 5 bases of the junction left unmatched. CDR3 size: 14 residues. The CDR3 coding sequence is TGTGCCAGCAGCCTGACAGGGGGGGCTCAGCCCCAGCATTTT. It specifies CASSLTGGAQPQHF. Supplemented by reference TRBV5-8 and TRBJ1-5, the full variable domain reads EAGVTQSPTHLIKTRGQQATLRCSPISGHTSVYWYQQALGLGLQFLLWYDEGEERNRGNFPPRFSGRQFPNYSSELNVNALELEDSALYLCASSLTGGAQPQHFGDGTRLSIL.

The chain combines TRBV5-1 with TRBJ1-2; D perhaps matches TRBD1 (6 bases). Trimming removed 2 bases from V and 1 base from J, with 9 bases in between. CDR1 is SGHRS, CDR2 YFSETQ, per germline. The CDR3 loop spans 14 amino acids. The CDR3 region has the DNA TGCGCCAGCAGCTTACAGGGAAATAACTATGGCTACACCTTC. Translated: CASSLQGNNYGYTF. The full variable domain, rest sourced from reference TRBV5-1 and TRBJ1-2, is KAGVTQTPRYLIKTRGQQVTLSCSPISGHRSVSWYQQTPGQGLQFLFEYFSETQRNKGNFPGRFSGRQFSNSRSEMNVSTLELGDSALYLCASSLQGNNYGYTFGSGTRLTVV.

The chain uses TRBV5-6 and TRBJ2-1; D uncertain. The CDR3 consists of 15 residues. V lost 4 bases to trimming and J lost 9 bases, with 20 bases between them. Germline values: CDR1 SGHDT, CDR2 YYEEEE. CDR3 sequence (DNA): TGTGCCAGCAGCCTATCTAGTCTCCATTCTAGTGAGCAGTTCTTC. It translates to CASSLSSLHSSEQFF.

The V and J genes are TRBV7-9 and TRBJ2-5; weak D call: TRBD1 (6 bases). Germline-derived CDR1 and CDR2 are SEHNR and FQNEAQ (reference sequence). V was cut by 4 bases and J by 0 bases, with 12 bases left in between. The CDR3 is 15 residues long. CDR3 coding DNA: TGTGCCAGCAGCTCGGGACAACTCTACCAAGAGACCCAGTACTTC. It is translated as CASSSGQLYQETQYF.

This clone was seen a single time. This chain links TRBV30 with TRBJ1-2, with D unresolved. The germline CDR1 and CDR2 sequences are GTSNPN and SVGIG (reference sequence). The CDR3 is 12 residues long. The ends were cut back, 1 base at V and 8 bases at J, with 11 bases in the middle. The CDR3 DNA reads TGTGCCTGGAGTGCGGTCACCTCAGGCTACACCTTC. This gives the protein CAWSAVTSGYTF. Combining the CDR3 with reference TRBV30 and TRBJ1-2 gives the whole variable domain SQTIHQWPATLVQPVGSPLSLECTVEGTSNPNLYWYRQAAGRGLQLLFYSVGIGQISSEVPQNLSASRPQDRQFILSSKKLLLSDSGFYLCAWSAVTSGYTFGSGTRLTVV.

The chain employs TRBV27 and TRBJ2-1; D is perhaps TRBD1 (5 bases). The CDR3 length is 19 residues. Germline CDR1 and CDR2: MNHEY and SMNVEV (reference sequence). The V end was cut by 4 bases, the J end by 1 base, with 23 bases between. The CDR3 is CASSSRPLTAIYSYNEQFF. Here the CDR3 DNA reads TGTGCCAGCAGTTCCCGTCCCCTGACAGCTATTTATTCCTACAATGAGCAGTTCTTC.

The rearrangement links TRBV18 to TRBJ1-1; tentative D call: TRBD1 (5 bases). This CDR3 spans 13 amino acids. Trimming took 0 bases from V and 6 from J, leaving 8 bases between them. The V gene's germline CDR1 is KGHSH and CDR2 LQKENI. The CDR3 coding sequence is TGTGCCAGCTCACCACCTGACAGAGCTGAAGCTTTCTTT. This gives the protein CASSPPDRAEAFF.

The CDR3 here is CASSVQATNTGELFF. The CDR3 DNA reads as TGTGCCAGCAGCGTACAGGCTACAAACACCGGGGAGCTGTTTTTT. The chain combines TRBV6-5 with TRBJ2-2; tentatively, D is TRBD1 (5 bases). The V gene's germline CDR1 is MNHEY and CDR2 SVGAGI. The germline V and J ends were trimmed by 6 bases and 2 bases, with 13 bases remaining between them. This CDR3 contains 15 residues.

The rearrangement uses TRBV7-6 and TRBJ1-2; 7 bases are a match to TRBD1. Losses at the gene ends were 6 bases for V and 0 bases for J; bases not matched to a gene: 4. The CDR3 contains 14 residues. Germline CDR1 reads SGHVS; CDR2 reads FNYEAQ. The CDR3: CASSPGGTNYGYTF. The CDR3 DNA follows: TGTGCCAGCAGTCCAGGGGGTACTAACTATGGCTACACCTTC.

V usage is TRBV2 and J usage is TRBJ1-4; D is unclear. The CDR3 is 12 residues long. Germline loops: CDR1 SNHLY, CDR2 FYNNEI. Between the trimmed V and J ends, which lost 7 bases and 4 bases, there was a span of 7 bases. The CDR3 sequence is CASKRDNEKLFF. DNA for the CDR3: TGTGCCAGCAAGAGGGATAATGAAAAACTGTTTTTT.

The chain links TRBV4-2 to TRBJ1-3; unclear D gene. Trimming took off 0 bases at V and 0 bases at J, with 9 bases between the two ends. Germline CDR1 reads LGHNA; CDR2 reads YNFKEQ. The CDR3 spans 16 residues. The CDR3, as DNA: TGTGCCAGCAGCCAAGAAAACAACCACTCTGGAAACACCATATATTTT. It is translated as CASSQENNHSGNTIYF.

The chain recombines TRBV5-1 with TRBJ2-7; the match to TRBD1 covers 8 bases. The CDR3 is made up of 15 amino acids. In germline, CDR1 is SGHRS, CDR2 YFSETQ. The trim removed 2 bases at V and 6 bases at J, leaving 10 bases unmatched. Here the CDR3 DNA reads TGCGCCAGCAGCTTATCGGGGCAGGGGGCGGGCGAGCAGTACTTC. Its translation is CASSLSGQGAGEQYF.

V and J are TRBV30 and TRBJ2-7, with D possibly TRBD2 on 7 matching bases. CDR3 size: 13 residues. Looked up from germline, CDR1 is GTSNPN and CDR2 is SVGIG (reference sequence). The V gene lost 0 bases and the J gene lost 10 bases, with 16 bases spanning the gap. CDR3 loop: CAWSVAGGRGQYF. CDR3 DNA: TGTGCCTGGAGTGTAGCCGGGGGGCGCGGCCAGTACTTC.

This clone has a single count. The chain uses TRBV7-2 and TRBJ2-7; D uncertain. This CDR3 has 13 amino acids. V lost 3 bases and J 2 bases, leaving 8 bases between the germline ends. Germline V gene data show CDR1 as SGHTA and CDR2 as FQGNSA. In DNA, the CDR3 is TGTGCCAGCAGCTTTCGGAGAGCCTACGAGCAGTACTTC. Its protein is CASSFRRAYEQYF.

CDR3 sequence reads: CASSLTLGTEYNEQFF. For the CDR3, the DNA is TGTGCCAGCAGCTTAACTCTCGGGACAGAGTACAATGAGCAGTTCTTC. V gene TRBV7-3 combines with J gene TRBJ2-1, with 7 bases matching TRBD1. V gave up 0 bases and J gave up 4 bases; unmatched junction bases: 6. CDR1 and CDR2 from the germline V gene are SGHTA and FQGTGA. The CDR3 is made up of 16 amino acids.

Remarks on this clone: Other DNA sequences in this sample translate to the same CDR3. The chain employs TRBV9 and TRBJ2-1; D is uncertain. The CDR3 has 15 residues. Looked up from germline, CDR1 is SGDLS and CDR2 is YYNGEE. With 2 bases removed from V and 4 bases from J, the gap between germline ends came to 13 bases. In DNA, the CDR3 is TGTGCCAGCAGCGTTGGCGGCGGTTCTTACAATGAGCAGTTCTTC. Amino acids: CASSVGGGSYNEQFF.

The rearrangement uses TRBV4-2 and TRBJ1-2, with 9 bases lining up with TRBD1. The CDR3 contains 15 residues. The germline V gene encodes CDR1 LGHNA and CDR2 YNFKEQ. V trimming: 2 bases; J trimming: 4 bases; junction bases outside the gene matches: 5. CDR3 sequence reads: CASSQSGQGFYGYTF. CDR3 nucleotides: TGTGCCAGCAGCCAATCGGGACAGGGCTTCTATGGCTACACCTTC.

V usage is TRBV3-1 (or the pseudogene TRBV3-2) and J usage is TRBJ1-2, with D tentatively TRBD1 (6 bases). V lost 0 bases and J lost 11, with 13 bases in between. Germline V lookup: CDR1 LGHDT, CDR2 YNNKEL (reference sequence). The CDR3 is 13 amino acids. The CDR3 bases are TGTGCCAGCAGCCAAGAAGGGGGACCACGGTACACCTTC. Translation: CASSQEGGPRYTF.